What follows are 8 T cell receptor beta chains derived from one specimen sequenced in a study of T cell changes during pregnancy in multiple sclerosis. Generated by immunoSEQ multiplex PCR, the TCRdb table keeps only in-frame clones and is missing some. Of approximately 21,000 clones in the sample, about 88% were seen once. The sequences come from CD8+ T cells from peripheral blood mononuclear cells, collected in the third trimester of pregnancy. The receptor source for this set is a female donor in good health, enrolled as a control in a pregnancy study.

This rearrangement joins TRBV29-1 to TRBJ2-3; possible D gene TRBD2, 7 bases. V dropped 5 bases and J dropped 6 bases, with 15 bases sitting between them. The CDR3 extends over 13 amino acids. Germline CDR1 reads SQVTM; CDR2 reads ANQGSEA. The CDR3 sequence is CSVHRGAVDTQYF. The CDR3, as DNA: TGCAGCGTTCACCGGGGGGCGGTGGATACGCAGTATTTT.

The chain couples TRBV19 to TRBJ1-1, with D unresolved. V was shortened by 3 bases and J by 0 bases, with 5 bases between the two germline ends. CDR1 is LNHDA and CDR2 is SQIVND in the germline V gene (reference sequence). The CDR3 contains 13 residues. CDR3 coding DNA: TGTGCCAGTAGTATGCGGCTGAACACTGAAGCTTTCTTT. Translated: CASSMRLNTEAFF.

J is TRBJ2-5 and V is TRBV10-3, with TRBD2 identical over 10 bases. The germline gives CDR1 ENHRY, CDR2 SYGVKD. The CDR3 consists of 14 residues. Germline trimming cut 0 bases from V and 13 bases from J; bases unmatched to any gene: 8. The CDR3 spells CAISESLAGGIPYF. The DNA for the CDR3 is TGTGCCATCAGTGAGTCTTTAGCGGGAGGAATTCCGTACTTC.

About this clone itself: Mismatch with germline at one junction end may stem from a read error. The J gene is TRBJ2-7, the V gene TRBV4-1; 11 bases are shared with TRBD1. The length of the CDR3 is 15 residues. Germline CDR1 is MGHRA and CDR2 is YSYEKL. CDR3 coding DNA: TGTGCCAGCAGCCAAGGGACAGGGGGCTCCTACGAGCAGTACTTC. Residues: CASSQGTGGSYEQYF.

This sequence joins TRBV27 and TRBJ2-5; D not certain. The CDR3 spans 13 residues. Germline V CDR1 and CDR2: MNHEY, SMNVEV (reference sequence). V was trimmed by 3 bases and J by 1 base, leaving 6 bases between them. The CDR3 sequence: CASSFAGQETQYF. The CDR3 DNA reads TGTGCCAGCAGTTTCGCAGGCCAAGAGACCCAGTACTTC.

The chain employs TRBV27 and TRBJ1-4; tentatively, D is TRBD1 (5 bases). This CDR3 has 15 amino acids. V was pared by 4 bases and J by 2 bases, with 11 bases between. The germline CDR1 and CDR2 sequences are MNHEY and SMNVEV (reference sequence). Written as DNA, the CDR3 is TGTGCCAGCAGTTCCTCAGGGCTCACTAATGAAAAACTGTTTTTT. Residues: CASSSSGLTNEKLFF. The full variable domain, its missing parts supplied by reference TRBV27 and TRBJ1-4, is EAQVTQNPRYLITVTGKKLTVTCSQNMNHEYMSWYRQDPGLGLRQIYYSMNVEVTDKGDVPEGYKVSRKEKRNFPLILESPSPNQTSLYFCASSSSGLTNEKLFFGSGTQLSVL.

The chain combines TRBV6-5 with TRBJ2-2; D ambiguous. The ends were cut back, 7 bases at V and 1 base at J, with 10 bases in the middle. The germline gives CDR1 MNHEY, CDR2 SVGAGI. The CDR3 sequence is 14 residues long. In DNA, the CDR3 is TGTGCCAGCATCTTACGGGTGAACACCGGGGAGCTGTTTTTT. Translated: CASILRVNTGELFF.

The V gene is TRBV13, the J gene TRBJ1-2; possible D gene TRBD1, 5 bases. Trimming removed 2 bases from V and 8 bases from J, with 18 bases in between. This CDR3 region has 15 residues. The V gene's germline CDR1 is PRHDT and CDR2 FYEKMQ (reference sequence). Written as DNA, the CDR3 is TGTGCCAGCAGCTTACCGAGACAGACGGTTCGGGGCTACACCTTC. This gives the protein CASSLPRQTVRGYTF.